Listed below are T cell receptor beta chains from one sample, sequenced in a study of T cells in Graves' hyperthyroidism and ophthalmopathy. TCRdb reanalysed the multiplex PCR reads using MiXCR and keeps one entry per CDR3 protein. The data contain 600,000 to 850,000 distinct CDR3 sequences, over 15% of them singletons. The material sequenced was blood. The receptors come from a woman in her forties or fifties with Graves' hyperthyroidism that later progressed to Graves' ophthalmopathy. CDR3s leave out the opening cysteine and the closing phenylalanine or tryptophan.

j_call | v_call | cdr3_aa
TRBJ2-3 | TRBV10-3 | AISGTSGGTDTQY
TRBJ1-6 | TRBV7-9 | ASSPPARSYNSPLH
TRBJ2-1 | TRBV20-1 | SASPKAGGHNEQF
TRBJ2-1 | TRBV7-9 | ASSSQDYNEQF
TRBJ2-7 | TRBV4-2 | ASSQAPDSSYEQY
TRBJ1-1 | TRBV7-3 | ASSLTVTGGIGTEAF
TRBJ2-1 | TRBV18 | ASSPDNEQF
TRBJ2-7 | TRBV5-6 | ASSLNRGYEQY
TRBJ2-1 | TRBV6-2/TRBV6-3 | ASSYGESEQF
TRBJ2-3 | TRBV6-1 | AILWRGGTDTQY